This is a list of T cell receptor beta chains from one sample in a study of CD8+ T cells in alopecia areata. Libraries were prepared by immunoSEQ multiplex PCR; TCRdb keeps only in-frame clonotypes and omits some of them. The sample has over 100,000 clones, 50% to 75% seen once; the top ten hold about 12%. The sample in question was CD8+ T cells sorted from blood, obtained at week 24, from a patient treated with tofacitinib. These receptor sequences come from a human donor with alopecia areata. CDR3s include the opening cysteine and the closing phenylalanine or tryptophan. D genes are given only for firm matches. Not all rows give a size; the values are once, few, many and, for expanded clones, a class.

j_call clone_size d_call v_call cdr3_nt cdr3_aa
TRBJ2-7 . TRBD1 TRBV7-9 TGTGCCAGCGCCACCCCCGGGACAGGGGGAACCGAGCAGTACTTC CASATPGTGGTEQYF
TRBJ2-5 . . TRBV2 TGTGCCAGCCCCGCGGGGGAGACCCAGTACTTC CASPAGETQYF
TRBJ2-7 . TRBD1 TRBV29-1 TGCAGCGCCTTAGGACAGGGACACGAGCAGTACTTC CSALGQGHEQYF
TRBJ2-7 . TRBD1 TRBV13 TGTGCCAGCAGCTCGGGACAGGAAGCCTACGAGCAGTACTTC CASSSGQEAYEQYF
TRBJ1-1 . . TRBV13 TGTGCCAGCAGCACCAATTTGAGAAATGAAGCTTTCTTT CASSTNLRNEAFF
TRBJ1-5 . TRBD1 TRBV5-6 TGTGCCAGCAGCTTGGGTACAGGGGATAGCAATCAGCCCCAGCATTTT CASSLGTGDSNQPQHF
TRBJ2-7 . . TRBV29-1 TGCAGCGTTGAGTGGGGCGGCTCCTACGAGCAGTACTTC CSVEWGGSYEQYF
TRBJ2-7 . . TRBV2 TGTGCCAGCACCCCGACAGGCACAGCCTACGAGCAGTACTTC CASTPTGTAYEQYF
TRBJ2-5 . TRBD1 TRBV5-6 TGTGCCAGCAGCTTGGTGACAGGGGATTTCCAAGAGACCCAGTACTTC CASSLVTGDFQETQYF
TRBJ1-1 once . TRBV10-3 TGTGCCATCAGGGCCGGGTCCGCTGAAGCTTTCTTT CAIRAGSAEAFF
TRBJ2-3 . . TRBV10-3 TGTGCCAGCAGTTATACGGACACCACAGATACGCAGTATTTT CASSYTDTTDTQYF
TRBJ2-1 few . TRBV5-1 TGCGCCAGCAGCTTGGCGCCAGACCTCCTTGAGCAGTTCTTC CASSLAPDLLEQFF
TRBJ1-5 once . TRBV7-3 TGTGCCAGCACCTCAAGAAGGGTTCAGCCCCAGCATTTT CASTSRRVQPQHF
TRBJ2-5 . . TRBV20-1 TGCAGTGCTAGATTACGAGAGACCCAGTACTTC CSARLRETQYF
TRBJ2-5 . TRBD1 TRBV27 TGTGCCAGCAGTCTCCAGGGGGCTTCGGAGACCCAGTACTTC CASSLQGASETQYF
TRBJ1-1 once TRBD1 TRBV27 TGTGCCAGCAGTTTATACCCCACAGGGGGCTTTACTGAAGCTTTCTTT CASSLYPTGGFTEAFF
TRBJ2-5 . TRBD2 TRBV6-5 TGTGCCAGCAGTTCGTCGGGGGGGCTAGCAGAGACCCAGTACTTC CASSSSGGLAETQYF
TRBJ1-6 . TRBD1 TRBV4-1 TGCGCCAGCAGCCAAGTCAGGGGGGATTCACCCCTCCACTTT CASSQVRGDSPLHF
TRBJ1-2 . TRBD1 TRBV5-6 TGTGCCAGCAGCTGGGACAGGGTCCTATATGGCTACACCTTC CASSWDRVLYGYTF
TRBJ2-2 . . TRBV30 TGTGCCTGGAGTGCTCGGAAGGGGGGGGAGCTGTTTTTT CAWSARKGGELFF
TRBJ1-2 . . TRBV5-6 TGTGCCGGCAGCTTAGCGATTAACTATGGCTACACCTTC CAGSLAINYGYTF
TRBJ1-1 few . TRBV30 TGTGCCTGGGGACCCCCCTCGGCCGAAGCTTTCTTT CAWGPPSAEAFF
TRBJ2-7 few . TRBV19 TGTGCCAGCGCCGACCGGTCGGGGGAGCAGTACTTC CASADRSGEQYF
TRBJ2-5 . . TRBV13 TGTGCCAGCAGCCCCGGCCGTGAAGAGACCCAATACTTC CASSPGREETQYF
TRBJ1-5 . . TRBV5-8 TGTGCCAGCCGTGCCCTATCGGGTAGCAATCAGCCCCAGCATTTT CASRALSGSNQPQHF
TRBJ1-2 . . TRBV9 TGTGCCAGCAGCCGAGACAGTACAGATTTCTATGGCTACACCTTC CASSRDSTDFYGYTF
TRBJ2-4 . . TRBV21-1 TGTGCCAGCAGCAAAGCAGGGTACATTCAGTACTTC CASSKAGYIQYF
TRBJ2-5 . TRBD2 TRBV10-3 TGTGCCACCGGGGGTAGCGGGGGAGAGACCCAGTACTTC CATGGSGGETQYF
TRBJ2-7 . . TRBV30 TGTGCCGTCGGGGGCTGGCAGTACTTC CAVGGWQYF
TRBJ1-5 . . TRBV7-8 TGTGCCAGCAGCTTCTCTGTAGAGCCCCAGCATTTT CASSFSVEPQHF
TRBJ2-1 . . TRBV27 TGTGCCAGCAGTTTATATCCCAATGAGCAGTTCTTC CASSLYPNEQFF
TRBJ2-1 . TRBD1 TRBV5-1 TGCGCCAGCAGCTTGGTATTGGGGCAGGGGGTAAATGAGCAGTTCTTC CASSLVLGQGVNEQFF
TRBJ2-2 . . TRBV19 TGTGCCAGTAGTATAGCAGGGGAGGACGGGGAGCTGTTTTTT CASSIAGEDGELFF
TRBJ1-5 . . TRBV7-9 TGTGCCAGCAGCTCCCCTGGAAGAAATCAGCCCCAGCATTTT CASSSPGRNQPQHF
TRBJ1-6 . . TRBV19 TGTGCCACCTTCAACGGGTATAATTCACCCCTCCACTTT CATFNGYNSPLHF
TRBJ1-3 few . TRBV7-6 TGTGCCAGCAGCCGAAATCCGGGCGACGAGGCGGGAAACACCATATATTTT CASSRNPGDEAGNTIYF
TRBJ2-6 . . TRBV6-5 TGTGCCAGCAGTACTGGGGCCAACGTCCTGACTTTC CASSTGANVLTF
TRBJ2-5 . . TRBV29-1 TGCAGCGCCGAACTGACGGATTCCCTACAAGAGACCCAGTACTTC CSAELTDSLQETQYF
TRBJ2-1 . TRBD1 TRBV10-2 TGCGCCAGCAGATTCCACAGGGGGACACCTTACAATGAGCAGTTCTTC CASRFHRGTPYNEQFF
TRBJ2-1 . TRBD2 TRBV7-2 TGTGCCAGCAGCGGCCGACTAGCGGGGGCTTACAATGAGCAGTTCTTC CASSGRLAGAYNEQFF
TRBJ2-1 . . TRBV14 TGTGCCAGCAGCCAAGATTGGGGAGATGAGCAGTTCTTC CASSQDWGDEQFF
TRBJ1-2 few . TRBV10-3 TGTGCCGTTCAGGAGGGGTATGGCTACACCTTC CAVQEGYGYTF
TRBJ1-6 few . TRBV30 TGTGCCTGGAGTGCGGACAGCCTGAATTCACCCCTCCACTTT CAWSADSLNSPLHF
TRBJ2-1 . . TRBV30 TGTGCCTGGAGTGAAACCCTAGGGGGTGAGCAGTTCTTC CAWSETLGGEQFF
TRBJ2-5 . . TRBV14 TGTGCCAGCAGCCATGATAGGGCCCTCCAAGAGACCCAGTACTTC CASSHDRALQETQYF
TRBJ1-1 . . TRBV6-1 TGTGCCAGCAGTGCGTTCACACACGCGAGGGATGAAGCTTTCTTT CASSAFTHARDEAFF
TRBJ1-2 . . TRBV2 TGTGCCAGCACCCTGGGGGAAGACTATGGCTACACCTTC CASTLGEDYGYTF
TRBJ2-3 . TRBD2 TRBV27 TGTGCCAGCAGTTTAGGAGCGGGGGCCCCCACAGATACGCAGTATTTT CASSLGAGAPTDTQYF
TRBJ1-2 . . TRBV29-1 TGCAGCGTTGAAGATGGTAAGGGCTACACCTTC CSVEDGKGYTF
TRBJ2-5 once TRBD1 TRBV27 TGTGCCAGCAGTCTTACAGGGGACCAAGAGACCCAGTACTTC CASSLTGDQETQYF
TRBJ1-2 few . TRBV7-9 TGTGCCAGCACCTTACTGAGGGACCGGATCTATGGCTACACCTTC CASTLLRDRIYGYTF
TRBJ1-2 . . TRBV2 TGTGCCAGCAGTGCTAACTATGGCTACACCTTC CASSANYGYTF
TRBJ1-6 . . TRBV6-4 TGTGCCAGCAGTGACTCTGCGGGGTTGGGTTCACCCCTCCACTTT CASSDSAGLGSPLHF
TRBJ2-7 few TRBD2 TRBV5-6 TGTGCCAGCAGCTTACCGGGACTAGCTGGCGAGCAGTACTTC CASSLPGLAGEQYF